This T cell receptor beta chain was retrieved from a study of T cell responses to AZD1222 COVID-19 vaccine. Per germline, CDR1 SGHDN and CDR2 FVKESK. This CDR3 is 14 amino acids long. V lost 0 bases to trimming and J lost 5 bases, with 10 bases between them. TCRdb's table, derived via immunoSEQ multiplex PCR, lists solely in-frame clones and lacks some. The profile covers approximately 150,000 clones, with around 90% appearing a single time and roughly 3.8% taken by the ten largest. The V gene is TRBV14, the J gene TRBJ2-5; a possible D gene is TRBD1 (5 bases). Sample: peripheral blood, taken 28 days after the second AZD1222 dose. This clonotype was obtained from an adult who received the AZD1222 COVID-19 vaccine. CDR3 in DNA: TGTGCCAGCAGCCAAGATATCAGGGCTGAGACCCAGTACTTC. Protein sequence: CASSQDIRAETQYF.